Detailed here is one TCR beta chain. Antigen specificity is unknown. The data are from a study of post-analysis software for immune sequencing data. Turning to the study itself: Patients had relapsing-remitting, secondary progressive or progressive-relapsing multiple sclerosis; some lacked subtype. Study outcomes and limitations: For normalized Chao1 diversity, multiple sclerosis patients scored significantly lower than controls did. TRBV segments more frequent in patients than in controls numbered roughly 5 and included TRBV5-6, TRBV5-1 and TRBV20-1.

Researchers reported that TCR beta cDNA libraries carried unique molecular identifiers. TCRdb passed the PCR reads through MiXCR, listing each CDR3 protein once. The data contain roughly 160,000 distinct CDR3 sequences, about 36% of them singletons. CDR1 is MNHEY, CDR2 SMNVEV, per germline (reference sequence). This CDR3 comprises 13 residues. Trimming removed 4 bases at V and 7 bases at J, with 13 bases between. The specimen comprised blood, sampled after autologous hematopoietic stem cell transplantation. The TCR comes from a girl aged 5 to 17 with multiple sclerosis. This chain joins TRBV27 and TRBJ1-1; TRBD1 might be the D (5 bases). Here the CDR3 reads CASSWGPSSEAFF. For the CDR3, the DNA is TGTGCCAGCAGTTGGGGCCCGTCGAGTGAAGCTTTCTTT.